This passage covers 29 T cell receptor beta chains from one sample sequenced in a study of beta chain features in type 1 diabetes. What these receptors recognize is not known. Expressed TCRB transcripts were sequenced after all isolated RNA was converted to cDNA. Produced via immunoSEQ multiplex PCR; TCRdb's table is partial and in-frame only. The profile shows 500,000 to 800,000 clones, over 10% of them singletons. The study, taken as a whole, reports: Among all four CD4+ subsets, Type 1 diabetes patients had TCRB CDR3s that were moderately but significantly shorter.

The sample taken for sequencing was naive CD4+ T cells from blood. All receptors come from a man younger than 40 with type 1 diabetes.

The chain joins TRBV9 to TRBJ2-2; D remains unclear. The germline CDR1 and CDR2 sequences are SGDLS and YYNGEE. Trimming shortened V by 3 bases and J by 3 bases, and 9 bases separated the two germline ends. The CDR3 totals 14 residues. CDR3 residues: CASSDQFHTGELFF. CDR3 coding DNA: TGTGCCAGCAGCGATCAGTTTCACACCGGGGAGCTGTTTTTT.

The rearrangement joins TRBV9 to TRBJ1-3; 11 bases match TRBD1. The J segment lost 8 bases and the V segment lost 0 bases, leaving 4 bases of the junction unmatched. The germline V gene encodes CDR1 SGDLS and CDR2 YYNGEE. The CDR3 consists of 15 residues. CDR3 in DNA: TGTGCCAGCAGCGTAGGAGGACAGGGGGCCGACACCATATATTTT. As protein: CASSVGGQGADTIYF.

This clone was recorded a few times. The V and J genes are TRBV7-3 and TRBJ2-3, with 8 bases identical to TRBD2. The CDR3 totals 16 residues. The V gene's germline CDR1 is SGHTA and CDR2 FQGTGA. V shed 5 bases, J shed 6 bases, and the junction held 13 bases outside the gene matches. CDR3 loop: CASSKESGRTLDTQYF. DNA for the CDR3: TGTGCCAGCAGCAAGGAAAGCGGGAGAACCCTCGATACGCAGTATTTT.

The rearrangement links TRBV20-1 to TRBJ2-2; weak D call: TRBD2 (5 bases). CDR1 and CDR2 (germline): DFQATT, SNEGSKA (reference sequence). The CDR3 covers 11 residues. CDR3: CRPGGPGELFF. The CDR3 coding sequence is TGCAGGCCAGGAGGTCCCGGGGAGCTGTTTTTT.

This clone has more than one count but fewer than ten. The rearrangement uses TRBV7-2 and TRBJ2-6; D uncertain. Germline lookup yields CDR1 SGHTA and CDR2 FQGNSA. V was shortened by 1 base and J by 6 bases, with 4 bases between the two germline ends. The CDR3 loop spans 13 amino acids. The CDR3 sequence: CASSLGQANVLTF. The CDR3 region has the DNA TGTGCCAGCAGCTTAGGACAGGCCAACGTCCTGACTTTC. The full variable domain, completed using reference TRBV7-2 and TRBJ2-6, is GAGVSQSPSNKVTEKGKDVELRCDPISGHTALYWYRQSLGQGLEFLIYFQGNSAPDKSGLPSDRFSAERTGGSVSTLTIQRTQQEDSAVYLCASSLGQANVLTFGAGSRLTVL.

This chain uses TRBV6-5 with TRBJ1-3; TRBD1 might be the D (5 bases). Trimming pared 5 bases from V and 0 bases from J, leaving 8 bases between. Germline V gene data show CDR1 as MNHEY and CDR2 as SVGAGI. This CDR3 has 14 amino acids. For the CDR3, the DNA is TGTGCCAGCAGTCTGACAGTCTCTGGAAACACCATATATTTT. Protein sequence: CASSLTVSGNTIYF.

The J gene is TRBJ2-2, the V gene TRBV10-1; D possibly corresponds to TRBD1 (6 bases). V lost 8 bases and J lost 5, with 12 bases in between. Per germline, CDR1 WNHNN and CDR2 SYGVQD (reference sequence). The CDR3 consists of 13 residues. CDR3 sequence: CASRDMGTGELFF. The DNA for the CDR3 is TGCGCCAGCCGGGACATGGGAACCGGGGAGCTGTTTTTT.

This clone was seen a handful of times. This rearrangement joins TRBV5-6 to TRBJ1-6; 9 bases align to TRBD1. The CDR3 spans 16 residues. J gave up 9 bases and V 3 bases, and 10 bases lay outside the gene matches. The germline V gene encodes CDR1 SGHDT and CDR2 YYEEEE. The chain's CDR3 is CASSSTGTGKSSPLHF. In nucleotides, the CDR3 is TGTGCCAGCAGCTCCACCGGGACAGGGAAGAGTTCACCCCTCCACTTT.

This clone has just a few counts. The chain couples TRBV6-5 to TRBJ2-7; 8 nucleotides align to TRBD1. V was pared by 7 bases and J by 7 bases, with 9 bases of the junction left unmatched. The germline V gene encodes CDR1 MNHEY and CDR2 SVGAGI. The CDR3 has 13 residues. CDR3 in DNA: TGTGCCAGCAACCCGACAGGGGCGGGAGAGCAGTACTTC. It is translated as CASNPTGAGEQYF.

This clone was detected only a few times. The CDR3 here is CAWSVGVYSNQPQHF. For the CDR3, the DNA is TGTGCCTGGAGTGTAGGAGTTTATAGCAATCAGCCCCAGCATTTT. This rearrangement joins TRBV30 to TRBJ1-5; D uncertain. The CDR3 extends over 15 amino acids. Germline CDR1 is GTSNPN and CDR2 is SVGIG (reference sequence). Trimming stripped 0 bases from V and 0 bases from J, with 9 bases between. The full variable domain, in which reference TRBV30 and TRBJ1-5 provide the parts outside the CDR3, is SQTIHQWPATLVQPVGSPLSLECTVEGTSNPNLYWYRQAAGRGLQLLFYSVGIGQISSEVPQNLSASRPQDRQFILSSKKLLLSDSGFYLCAWSVGVYSNQPQHFGDGTRLSIL.

The chain couples TRBV7-2 to TRBJ1-1; D not resolved. Germline assignment: CDR1 SGHTA and CDR2 FQGNSA. CDR3 length: 14 amino acids. V was clipped by 2 bases and J by 1 base, with 8 bases between them. CDR3 bases: TGTGCCAGCAGCTTATGGACGGGGAACACTGAAGCTTTCTTT. Residues: CASSLWTGNTEAFF.

This sequence joins TRBV30 and TRBJ1-2, with TRBD1 as a possible D gene (6 bases). V was clipped by 4 bases and J by 4 bases, with 16 bases between them. The CDR3 is 14 amino acids. Per germline, CDR1 GTSNPN and CDR2 SVGIG (reference sequence). CDR3 in DNA: TGTGCCTGGACTATGCCAGGGGTTTCCTATGGCTACACCTTC. Its translation is CAWTMPGVSYGYTF.

In this sample, this clone turned up a few times. The chain carries TRBV7-9 and TRBJ2-7; possible D gene TRBD2, 5 bases. Germline CDR1 and CDR2: SEHNR and FQNEAQ (reference sequence). CDR3 length equals 13 residues. V lost 5 bases and J 8 bases, leaving 16 bases between the germline ends. The CDR3 loop reads CASSPRTEVKQYF. As DNA, the CDR3 is TGTGCCAGCAGCCCCCGGACGGAGGTCAAGCAGTACTTC.

In this sample, this clone turned up once. The V call is TRBV18, the J call TRBJ2-2, with 9 bases aligning to TRBD1. J was trimmed by 4 bases and V by 5 bases; bases with no gene match: 5. The CDR3 has 15 residues. CDR1 is KGHSH, CDR2 LQKENI, per germline. The CDR3 is CASSWTGETTGELFF. The CDR3, as DNA: TGTGCCAGCTCATGGACAGGGGAGACCACCGGGGAGCTGTTTTTT.

This clone was seen a handful of times. The CDR3 here is CAWSPGQGDNQPQHF. CDR3 nucleotides: TGTGCCTGGAGCCCGGGACAGGGTGACAATCAGCCCCAGCATTTT. This rearrangement joins TRBV30 to TRBJ1-5, with 9 bases matching TRBD1. J lost 3 bases, V lost 3 bases, and 6 bases had no gene match. The CDR3 has 15 residues. From germline, CDR1 is GTSNPN and CDR2 SVGIG (reference sequence).

The chain links TRBV25-1 to TRBJ2-1; no clear D. The ends were cut back, 3 bases at V and 7 bases at J, with 13 bases in the middle. The CDR3 has 14 residues. CDR1 is MGHDK and CDR2 is SYGVNS in the germline V gene. The CDR3 sequence: CASSDPLPENEQFF. The CDR3 DNA follows: TGTGCCAGCAGTGATCCCCTCCCCGAGAATGAGCAGTTCTTC.

This clone has only a few counts. This chain connects TRBV11-3 to TRBJ2-5, with TRBD2 matching over 7 bases. The junction had 17 bases not matched to a gene; V was cut back by 3 bases and J by 7 bases. In germline, CDR1 is SGHNT, CDR2 YENEEA. The CDR3 is made up of 17 amino acids. CDR3 bases: TGTGCCAGCAGCTTGGAGGGTGGGGACCTGCGCGGGAGGACCCAGTACTTC. Its translation is CASSLEGGDLRGRTQYF.

The chain combines TRBV5-4 with TRBJ1-2; unclear D gene. This CDR3 has 11 amino acids. The germline V gene has CDR1 SGHNT and CDR2 YYREEE (reference sequence). Trimming removed 2 bases at V and 10 bases at J, with 9 bases between. The CDR3 sequence is CASSLSGNYTF. For the CDR3, the DNA is TGTGCCAGCAGCTTATCTGGGAACTACACCTTC. Full variable domain (outside the CDR3, taken from reference TRBV5-4 and TRBJ1-2): ETGVTQSPTHLIKTRGQQVTLRCSSQSGHNTVSWYQQALGQGPQFIFQYYREEENGRGNFPPRFSGLQFPNYSSELNVNALELDDSALYLCASSLSGNYTFGSGTRLTVV.

This clone was detected a few times. CDR3 in amino acids: CASSLGQRVAGELFF. In nucleotides, the CDR3 is TGCGCCAGCAGCCTCGGACAGCGGGTAGCCGGGGAGCTGTTTTTT. The gene calls are TRBV4-1 and TRBJ2-2, with D perhaps assigned TRBD1 or TRBD2 (6 bases each). In germline, CDR1 is MGHRA, CDR2 YSYEKL. CDR3 length equals 15 residues. Trimming took off 4 bases at V and 6 bases at J, with 15 bases between the two ends.

The CDR3 DNA sequence: TGTGCCAGCAGCGTATTCCGGGACAGGGTGTCCGGGGAGCTGTTTTTT. It codes for CASSVFRDRVSGELFF. This chain links TRBV2 with TRBJ2-2, with 9 bases aligning to TRBD1. Germline CDR1 and CDR2: SNHLY and FYNNEI. Germline trimming cut 6 bases from V and 6 bases from J; bases unmatched to any gene: 11. This CDR3 contains 16 residues.

This clone was counted a few times. V is TRBV7-9 and J is TRBJ2-1; no clear D. The length of the CDR3 is 15 residues. Trimming pared 3 bases from V and 0 bases from J, leaving 9 bases between. From germline, CDR1 is SEHNR and CDR2 FQNEAQ (reference sequence). The CDR3 DNA reads TGTGCCAGCAGCTTCTTTAGGACCTCCTACAATGAGCAGTTCTTC. Its protein product is CASSFFRTSYNEQFF.

This clone was recorded once. The chain employs TRBV6-5 and TRBJ2-2, with D maybe TRBD2 (5 bases). Trimming removed 2 bases from V and 1 base from J, with 8 bases in between. The germline CDR1 and CDR2 sequences are MNHEY and SVGAGI. The CDR3 runs 15 residues. The CDR3 nucleotides read TGTGCCAGCAGTTACCCAGGAGGGAACACCGGGGAGCTGTTTTTT. It translates to CASSYPGGNTGELFF.

This clone showed up just a few times. This rearrangement joins TRBV11-2 to TRBJ2-7; 9 bases are a match to TRBD1. The CDR3 sequence is 14 residues long. Germline loops: CDR1 SGHAT, CDR2 FQNNGV. The trim removed 5 bases at V and 4 bases at J, leaving 6 bases unmatched. CDR3 amino acids: CASSPDRGAYEQYF. Written as DNA, the CDR3 is TGTGCCAGCAGCCCGGACAGGGGCGCATACGAGCAGTACTTC.

The CDR3 sequence is CASSSRQGRGAFF. Written as DNA, the CDR3 is TGTGCCAGCAGCTCCCGACAGGGGCGGGGAGCTTTCTTT. This rearrangement joins TRBV7-2 to TRBJ1-1; TRBD1 matches at 8 bases. V lost 4 bases and J lost 10; bases outside the gene matches: 8. Germline V gives CDR1 SGHTA, CDR2 FQGNSA. The CDR3 extends over 13 amino acids.

This clone was detected only a few times. The J gene is TRBJ1-4, the V gene TRBV5-1, with TRBD1 matching over 7 bases. Germline V gives CDR1 SGHRS, CDR2 YFSETQ. This CDR3 contains 14 residues. The ends lost 3 bases at V and 8 bases at J; junction bases unmatched: 7. CDR3 in amino acids: CASSSRQGGEKLFF. The CDR3 region has the DNA TGCGCCAGCAGCTCCCGACAGGGAGGCGAAAAACTGTTTTTT.

The chain couples TRBV6-5 to TRBJ2-1, with 10 bases fitting TRBD1. There are 14 residues in the CDR3. Germline trimming cut 5 bases from V and 7 bases from J; bases unmatched to any gene: 5. In germline, CDR1 is MNHEY, CDR2 SVGAGI. The CDR3 DNA sequence: TGTGCCAGCAGTACACCGGGACAGGGGAATGAGCAGTTCTTC. Protein: CASSTPGQGNEQFF.

This clone was detected only a few times. The V gene is TRBV5-6, the J gene TRBJ1-6; 10 positions agree with TRBD1. CDR3 length equals 15 residues. Trimming cost V 1 base and J 17 bases; bases outside gene matches: 12. Per germline, CDR1 SGHDT and CDR2 YYEEEE. This CDR3 is CASSLTGQGGRLIHF. The CDR3 DNA is TGTGCCAGCAGCTTGACCGGACAGGGGGGAAGGTTAATCCACTTT.

The chain links TRBV29-1 to TRBJ2-5; D is unresolved. V was clipped by 3 bases and J by 5 bases, with 13 bases between them. The germline V gene has CDR1 SQVTM and CDR2 ANQGSEA. There are 13 residues in the CDR3. This chain's CDR3 is CSVDGQAGETQYF. The CDR3 DNA is TGCAGCGTTGACGGGCAGGCCGGCGAGACCCAGTACTTC.

This clone was detected only a few times. V is TRBV9 and J is TRBJ2-2; 7 nucleotides agree with TRBD1. The V gene end was trimmed by 4 bases and the J gene end by 6 bases; junction bases not matched to a gene: 15. This CDR3 region has 17 residues. Per germline, CDR1 SGDLS and CDR2 YYNGEE. CDR3 region: CASSTRQGRVRAGELFF. DNA of the CDR3: TGTGCCAGCAGCACAAGACAGGGACGTGTTCGGGCCGGGGAGCTGTTTTTT.